The sequence of this TCR beta chain was determined in a study of graft-versus-host responses after intestinal transplantation. About the research overall: Multivisceral, liver-intestinal, or isolated intestinal grafts were transplanted into recipients. The recipients all started with anti-thymocyte globulin induction and then took tacrolimus and steroids for 2 to 4 years. Overall study results and limits: Some GvH clones appeared in ileal mucosa or blood before recipient bone marrow.

Assay used: immunoSEQ multiplex PCR; TCRdb lists only in-frame clones, some missing. The sample records 85,000 to 130,000 clones, 87% being singletons. V trimming: 7 bases; J trimming: 2 bases; junction bases outside the gene matches: 6. Germline V CDR1 and CDR2: MNHNS, SASEGT. The CDR3 has 14 residues. About this clone: The antigen is not known.

V gene TRBV6-1 combines with J gene TRBJ2-3, with 7 bases aligning to TRBD1. The clonotype originates from a human donor who received an intestinal transplant. The specimen comprised unstimulated CD4+ T cells sorted from spleen or lymph node cells, sampled before intestinal transplant. The CDR3 protein is CASTKGQLTDTQYF. CDR3 sequence (DNA): TGTGCCAGCACGAAGGGACAGCTCACAGATACGCAGTATTTT.